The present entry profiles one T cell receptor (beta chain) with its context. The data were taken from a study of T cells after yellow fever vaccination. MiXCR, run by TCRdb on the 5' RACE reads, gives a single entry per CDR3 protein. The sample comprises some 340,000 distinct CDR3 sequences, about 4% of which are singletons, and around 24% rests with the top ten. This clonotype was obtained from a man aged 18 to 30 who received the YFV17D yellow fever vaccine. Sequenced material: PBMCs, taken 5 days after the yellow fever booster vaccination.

Written as DNA, the CDR3 is TGTGCCAGCAGAAGGACAGGACCCTATGGCTACACCTTC. The encoded protein is CASRRTGPYGYTF. The chain has TRBV4-2 and TRBJ1-2, with 7 positions matching TRBD1. The CDR3 extends over 13 amino acids. The V and J ends lost 6 bases and 4 bases, in that order; junction bases with no gene match: 5. Per germline, CDR1 LGHNA and CDR2 YNFKEQ.